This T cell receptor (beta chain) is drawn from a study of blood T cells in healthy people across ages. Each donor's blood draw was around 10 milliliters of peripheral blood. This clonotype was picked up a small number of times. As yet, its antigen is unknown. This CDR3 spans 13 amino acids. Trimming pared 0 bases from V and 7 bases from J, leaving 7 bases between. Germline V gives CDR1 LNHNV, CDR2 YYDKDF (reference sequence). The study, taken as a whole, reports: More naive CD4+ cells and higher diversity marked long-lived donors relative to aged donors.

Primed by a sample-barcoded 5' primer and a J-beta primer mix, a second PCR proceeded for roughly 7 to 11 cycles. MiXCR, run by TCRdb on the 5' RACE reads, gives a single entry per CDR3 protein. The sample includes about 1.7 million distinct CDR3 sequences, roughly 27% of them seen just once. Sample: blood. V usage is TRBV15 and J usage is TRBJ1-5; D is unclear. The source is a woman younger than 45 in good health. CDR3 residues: CATSRDLEQPQHF. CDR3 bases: TGTGCCACCAGCAGAGATCTGGAGCAGCCCCAGCATTTT.